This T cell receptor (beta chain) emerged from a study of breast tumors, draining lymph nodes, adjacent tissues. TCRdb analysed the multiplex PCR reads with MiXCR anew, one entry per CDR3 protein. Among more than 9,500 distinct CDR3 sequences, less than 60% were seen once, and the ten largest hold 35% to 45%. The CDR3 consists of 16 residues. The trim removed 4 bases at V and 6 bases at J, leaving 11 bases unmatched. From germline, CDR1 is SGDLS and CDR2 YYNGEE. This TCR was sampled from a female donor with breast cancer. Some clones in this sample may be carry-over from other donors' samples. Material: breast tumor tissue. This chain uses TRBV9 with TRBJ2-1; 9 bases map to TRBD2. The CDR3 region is CASSTPEGLAINEQFF. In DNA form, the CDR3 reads TGTGCCAGCAGCACCCCCGAGGGACTAGCTATCAATGAGCAGTTCTTC.